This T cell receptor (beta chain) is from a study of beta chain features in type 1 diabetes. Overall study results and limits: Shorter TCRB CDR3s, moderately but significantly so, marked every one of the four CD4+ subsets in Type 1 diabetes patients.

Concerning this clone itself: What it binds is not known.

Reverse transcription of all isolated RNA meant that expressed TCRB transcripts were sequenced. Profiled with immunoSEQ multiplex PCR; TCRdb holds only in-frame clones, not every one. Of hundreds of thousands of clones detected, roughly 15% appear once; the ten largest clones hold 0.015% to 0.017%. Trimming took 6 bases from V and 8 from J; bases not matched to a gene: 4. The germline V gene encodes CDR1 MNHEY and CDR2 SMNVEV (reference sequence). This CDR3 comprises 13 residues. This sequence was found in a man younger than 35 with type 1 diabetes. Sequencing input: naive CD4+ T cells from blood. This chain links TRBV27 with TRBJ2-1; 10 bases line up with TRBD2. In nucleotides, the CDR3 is TGTGCCAGCAGACTAGCGGGAATCGATGAGCAGTTCTTC. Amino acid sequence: CASRLAGIDEQFF.